The T cell receptor beta chain described here comes from a study of a mutant IDH1 vaccine in newly diagnosed glioma. Across the whole study: Once 4-6 weeks had passed after radiotherapy alone, vaccination started, or it started with temozolomide cycles. There were roughly 62% males and around 40% females among treated patients, whose mean age was approximately 38 years.

Germline V gene sequence: CDR1 SGHRS, CDR2 YFSETQ. The CDR3 runs to 14 residues. Trimming took 2 bases from V and 4 from J, leaving 12 bases between them. To note about this clone: The antigen is unknown.

The assay was immunoSEQ multiplex PCR, and TCRdb's table has in-frame clones only and misses some. The sample records some 120,000 clones, roughly 75% being singletons. The time point is: week 11, during vaccination. Doses consisted of 300 ug of mutant IDH1 20-mer peptide each, paired with topical imiquimod. This sequence was found in a man aged 35-49 years with glioma. The sequencing used PBMCs, collected from a glioma patient whose treatment included an IDH1 peptide vaccine. The V and J genes are TRBV5-1 and TRBJ1-1, with a tentative D call TRBD1 (6 bases). CDR3 DNA sequence: TGCGCCAGCAGCTTCCAACAACAGGGCACTGAAGCTTTCTTT. It specifies CASSFQQQGTEAFF.